These 14 T cell receptor beta chains share one sample of origin, sequenced in a study of blood T cell repertoires in COVID-19. Using immunoSEQ multiplex PCR, the repertoire was profiled, and TCRdb retains in-frame clones only, with some absent. The sample yields roughly 34,000 clones, over 90% seen once. Sequenced: peripheral blood. The receptor set was obtained from a man between 60 and 75 years old with active or convalescent COVID-19.

V usage is TRBV7-6 and J usage is TRBJ2-3, with D maybe TRBD2 (5 bases). Germline-derived CDR1 and CDR2 are SGHVS and FNYEAQ. Trimming took 5 bases from V and 2 from J, leaving 14 bases between them. This CDR3 has 15 amino acids. CDR3 in amino acids: CASSPGSLPTDTQYF. The CDR3 DNA sequence: TGTGCCAGCAGCCCGGGGAGTTTACCCACAGATACGCAGTATTTT.

This clone has just one count. The chain uses TRBV7-2 and TRBJ2-7; 7 nucleotides line up with TRBD2. Germline V gives CDR1 SGHTA, CDR2 FQGNSA. The length of the CDR3 is 17 residues. V shed 1 base, J shed 1 base, and the junction held 10 bases outside the gene matches. Here the CDR3 reads CASSLGSWASGSYEQYF. The DNA for the CDR3 is TGTGCCAGCAGCTTAGGCTCGTGGGCTAGCGGATCCTACGAGCAGTACTTC.

J is TRBJ2-7 and V is TRBV11-3, with a possible D match to TRBD1 (5 bases). Germline loops: CDR1 SGHNT, CDR2 YENEEA. This CDR3 comprises 13 residues. V shed 2 bases and J shed 4 bases, with 9 bases lying between them. This CDR3 reads CASSLQGEYEQYF. The DNA for the CDR3 is TGTGCCAGCAGCTTACAGGGCGAATACGAGCAGTACTTC.

CDR3 bases: TGTGCCAGCTCGGGGCAGGGAAATGGCGAGCAGTACTTC. As protein: CASSGQGNGEQYF. The chain has TRBV18 and TRBJ2-7, with a tentative D call TRBD1 (5 bases). Per the germline V gene, CDR1 is KGHSH and CDR2 is LQKENI. This CDR3 is built from 13 residues. Trimming removed 6 bases at V and 6 bases at J, with 15 bases between.

The gene calls are TRBV15 and TRBJ1-4; D perhaps matches TRBD1 (5 bases). In germline, CDR1 is LNHNV, CDR2 YYDKDF (reference sequence). The CDR3 loop spans 17 amino acids. With 1 base removed from V and 7 bases from J, the gap between germline ends came to 19 bases. As DNA, the CDR3 is TGTGCCACCAGCAGAGCGGGGGGGACGTTGATAGGTGAAAAACTGTTTTTT. Its translation is CATSRAGGTLIGEKLFF.

The chain employs TRBV2 and TRBJ2-6, with D hard to call. The germline CDR1 and CDR2 sequences are SNHLY and FYNNEI. This CDR3 region has 14 residues. The V gene lost 7 bases and the J gene lost 1 base, with 8 bases spanning the gap. CDR3 DNA: TGTGCCAGCAATACTGAATCTGGGGCCAACGTCCTGACTTTC. Amino acids: CASNTESGANVLTF.

This clone was observed once. The V call is TRBV11-3, the J call TRBJ2-1, with 12 positions matching TRBD2. CDR1 is SGHNT, CDR2 YENEEA, per germline. The CDR3 loop spans 19 amino acids. The junction had 18 bases not matched to a gene; V was cut back by 5 bases and J by 7 bases. The CDR3 here is CASSPGLAGSPLEVNEQFF. The CDR3 bases are TGTGCCAGCAGCCCGGGACTAGCGGGCTCCCCCCTAGAAGTTAATGAGCAGTTCTTC.

This clone was counted between two and nine times. The chain employs TRBV7-6 and TRBJ1-3, with TRBD1 as a possible D gene (6 bases). Between the trimmed V and J ends, which lost 1 base and 0 bases, there was a span of 13 bases. This CDR3 has 17 amino acids. The germline gives CDR1 SGHVS, CDR2 FNYEAQ. CDR3 sequence (DNA): TGTGCCAGCAGCTTAGAGGGGGAAAACTCCTCTGGAAACACCATATATTTT. Encoded protein: CASSLEGENSSGNTIYF.

V is TRBV5-4 and J is TRBJ2-5; D perhaps matches TRBD2 (6 bases). Germline CDR1 and CDR2: SGHNT and YYREEE (reference sequence). This CDR3 region has 14 residues. Trimming left V 2 bases short and J 3 bases short, with 11 bases between. The CDR3 spells CASSFGGSKETQYF. In DNA, the CDR3 is TGTGCCAGCAGCTTTGGGGGGTCTAAAGAGACCCAGTACTTC. Based on the CDR3 plus reference TRBV5-4 and TRBJ2-5, the full variable domain is ETGVTQSPTHLIKTRGQQVTLRCSSQSGHNTVSWYQQALGQGPQFIFQYYREEENGRGNFPPRFSGLQFPNYSSELNVNALELDDSALYLCASSFGGSKETQYFGPGTRLLVL.

This clone was seen a few times. The chain has TRBV20-1 and TRBJ2-3; 7 bases line up with TRBD1. There are 11 residues in the CDR3. With V trimmed by 5 bases and J by 5 bases, 1 base remained unmatched. Germline CDR1 DFQATT, CDR2 SNEGSKA (reference sequence). CDR3: CSAGDRDTQYF. The CDR3, as DNA: TGCAGTGCTGGGGACAGAGATACGCAGTATTTT.

The chain links TRBV10-2 to TRBJ1-3, with D possibly being TRBD1 (5 bases). Trimming removed 5 bases from V and 6 bases from J, with 17 bases in between. Germline CDR1 WSHSY, CDR2 SAAADI. The CDR3 extends over 15 amino acids. The CDR3 DNA sequence: TGCGCCAGCAGTCCCCGAGACCAGGGTGAAAACACCATATATTTT. Translation gives CASSPRDQGENTIYF.

This rearrangement joins TRBV4-3 to TRBJ2-7, with TRBD2 matching 10 bases. The CDR3 is made up of 15 amino acids. Germline values: CDR1 LGHNA, CDR2 YSLEER. Trimming cost V 1 base and J 5 bases; bases outside gene matches: 5. The CDR3 here is CASSQALAGRNEQYF. The CDR3 region has the DNA TGCGCCAGCAGCCAAGCACTAGCGGGGAGAAACGAGCAGTACTTC.

The chain carries TRBV6-1 and TRBJ1-1; 10 bases are shared with TRBD1. The CDR3 totals 18 residues. V shed 4 bases, J shed 3 bases, and the junction held 14 bases outside the gene matches. CDR1 MNHNS and CDR2 SASEGT come from the germline V gene. The CDR3 DNA reads as TGTGCCAGCAGTGCCCGAATGACAGGGGGCTACGGGGACACTGAAGCTTTCTTT. It is translated as CASSARMTGGYGDTEAFF.

The rearrangement joins TRBV2 to TRBJ2-1, with 7 bases that match TRBD2. The CDR3 has 16 residues. Losses at the gene ends were 3 bases for V and 3 bases for J; bases not matched to a gene: 8. The germline gives CDR1 SNHLY, CDR2 FYNNEI. The CDR3 spells CASSEGSGRVYNEQFF. In nucleotides, the CDR3 is TGTGCCAGCAGTGAGGGGTCAGGGAGGGTCTACAATGAGCAGTTCTTC.